The sequence of this T cell receptor beta chain was determined in a study of blood T cell repertoires in COVID-19 (dated by TCRdb to the early 2020s). In terms of the full investigation: Collaborator samples came from the United States, Italy and Spain and covered acute and convalescent phases of COVID-19. The material from the prospective study consisted of cDNA or gDNA derived from T cells, B-cell-depleted T cells, or PBMCs. Deeply sampled blood TCRbeta repertoires from subjects exposed to, actively infected with, or recovered from COVID-19 were included in the dataset. The repertoires were made available in a free public database intended to serve as a resource for research on the immune response to SARS-CoV-2. Samples came from the ongoing ImmuneRACE study (first 160 participants) plus 1,254 subjects from 6 global collaborators. Nearly every sample came with metadata listing a de-identified subject ID, COVID-19 status, age in years and sex. Where available, HLA class I and class II types were obtained from metadata supplied by the sample provider rather than from assay-based typing.

The full study reports these points: Clinical and demographic metadata were provided uncurated, with the amount varying by source and participant.

CDR1 is given as SGHAT and CDR2 as FQNNGV, both from the germline V gene. CDR3 length: 17 amino acids, cysteine to phenylalanine. The read is trimmed to its CDR3 DNA, 51 bases read in frame from base 1. The V end gives up 1 base and the J end 0 bases, leaving 8 bases in the junction not matched to a gene. About this clone itself: Its cognate antigen has yet to be identified. Base qualities were left out, and no much larger clone turns up one base away.

Each collaborating institution followed its own protocols to collect whole blood in K2EDTA tubes. For TCRbeta analysis, collaborator samples were shipped as frozen whole blood, as isolated PBMCs, or as DNA extracted from either sample type. The immunoSEQ Assay, a bias-controlled multiplex PCR, was used to amplify TCRbeta CDR3 regions from genomic DNA. The published analysis was carried out like this. The number of nucleated cells in each sample was estimated from the amplification of reference gene primers within the assay. Sequence reads were collapsed and filtered to measure the absolute abundance of every unique TCRbeta CDR3 rearrangement. For each sample, productive Simpson clonality was calculated as the square root of Simpson's diversity index across productive rearrangements. In its TCRdb copy, this immuneACCESS table keeps in-frame sequences only and misses some clones. Where compared with another copy, unresolved V genes explain less than half of these, and the others have no known cause. V and J calls and clone size are as listed in that table; D and trimming were resolved from the DNA. For this sample the table gives about 64,000 clones, of which about nine tenths were detected only once. Around 1.5% of the sample is held by the ten biggest clonotypes.

The sequenced sample was peripheral blood. Recombination linked TRBV11-2 to TRBJ1-1, with 7 junctional bases fitting TRBD1. This sequence originates from a human donor in a cohort sampled during active COVID-19. The nucleotide sequence is given as TGTGCCAGCAGCTTAGTACAGGGGCCCGGCCTGAACACTGAAGCTTTCTTT. The resulting protein is CASSLVQGPGLNTEAFF.